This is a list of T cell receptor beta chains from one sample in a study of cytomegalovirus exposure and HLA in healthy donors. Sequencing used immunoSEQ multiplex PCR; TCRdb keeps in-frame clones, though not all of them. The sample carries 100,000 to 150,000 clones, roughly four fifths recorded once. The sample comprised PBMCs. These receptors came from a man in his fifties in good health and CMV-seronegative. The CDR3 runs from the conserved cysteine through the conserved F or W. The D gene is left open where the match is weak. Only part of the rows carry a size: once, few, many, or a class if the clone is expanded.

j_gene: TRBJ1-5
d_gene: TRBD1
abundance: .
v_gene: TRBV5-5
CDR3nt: TGTGCCAGCAGCCCTACGGACAGGGGTGGGAATCAGCCCCAGCATTTT
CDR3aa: CASSPTDRGGNQPQHF

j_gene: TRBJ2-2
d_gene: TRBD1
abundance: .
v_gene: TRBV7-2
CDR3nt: TGTGCCAGCAGCCCCGCGGGGATGGGACAGGGCCCTTACACCGGGGAGCTGTTTTTT
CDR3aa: CASSPAGMGQGPYTGELFF

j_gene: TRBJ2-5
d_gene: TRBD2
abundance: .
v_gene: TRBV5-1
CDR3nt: TGCGCCAGCAGCTTAATCCCGTCAGCGGGGGGAGGTGAGACCCAGTACTTC
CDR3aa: CASSLIPSAGGGETQYF

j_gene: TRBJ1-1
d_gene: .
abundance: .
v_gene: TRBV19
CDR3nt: TGTGCCAGTAGTTGGGGCGAAAGGATGAACACTGAAGCTTTCTTT
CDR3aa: CASSWGERMNTEAFF

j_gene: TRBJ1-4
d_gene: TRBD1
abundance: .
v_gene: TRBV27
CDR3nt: TGTGCCAGCAGTCTCACAGGGGGCTGGAGGGAAAAACTGTTTTTT
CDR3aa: CASSLTGGWREKLFF

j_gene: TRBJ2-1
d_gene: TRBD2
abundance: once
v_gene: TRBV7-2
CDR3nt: TGTGCCAGCAGCTTAGTAGCGGGGGGAAACTACAATGAGCAGTTCTTC
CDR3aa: CASSLVAGGNYNEQFF

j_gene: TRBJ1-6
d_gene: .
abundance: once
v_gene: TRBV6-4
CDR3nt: TGTGCCAGCAGTGACGCCAGGGGTGTTGCACCCCTCCACTTT
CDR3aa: CASSDARGVAPLHF

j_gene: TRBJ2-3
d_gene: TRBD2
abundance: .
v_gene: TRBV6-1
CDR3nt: TGTGCCAGCAGTGAGGGGGGGGAATCGGATACGCAGTATTTT
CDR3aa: CASSEGGESDTQYF

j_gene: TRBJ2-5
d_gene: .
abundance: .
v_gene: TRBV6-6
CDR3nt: TGTGCCAGCAGTACAGGGCGGAGAGAGACCCAGTACTTC
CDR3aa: CASSTGRRETQYF

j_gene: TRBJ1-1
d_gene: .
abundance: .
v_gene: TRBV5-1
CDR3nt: TGCGCCAGCAGCCGGGGGTTGAACACTGAAGCTTTCTTT
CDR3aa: CASSRGLNTEAFF

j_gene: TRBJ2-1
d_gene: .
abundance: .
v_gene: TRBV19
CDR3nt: TGTGCCAGTAGTATAGGGGGGCAGATCTACAATGAGCAGTTCTTC
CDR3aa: CASSIGGQIYNEQFF

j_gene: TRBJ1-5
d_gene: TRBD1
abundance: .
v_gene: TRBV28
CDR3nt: TGTGCCAGCAGGTACGACAGGGGGCGAGATCAGCCCCAGCATTTT
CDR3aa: CASRYDRGRDQPQHF

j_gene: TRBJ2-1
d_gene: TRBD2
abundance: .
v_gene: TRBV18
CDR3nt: TGTGCCAGCTCACCAACGAGCGGGGGGGCCGGTGAGCAGTTCTTC
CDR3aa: CASSPTSGGAGEQFF

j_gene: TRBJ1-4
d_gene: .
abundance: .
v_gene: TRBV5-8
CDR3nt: TGTGCCAGCAGCTTTCCAATAGGGGGAACTAATGAAAAACTGTTTTTT
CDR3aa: CASSFPIGGTNEKLFF

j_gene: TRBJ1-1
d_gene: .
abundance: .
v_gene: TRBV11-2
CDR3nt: TGTGCCAGCAGTCTTACCACATCGAACACTGAAGCTTTCTTT
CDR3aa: CASSLTTSNTEAFF

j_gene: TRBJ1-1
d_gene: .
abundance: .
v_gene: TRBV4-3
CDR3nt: TGCGCCAGCAGCCAAGAGGGGACAAATACCGAAGCTTTCTTT
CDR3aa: CASSQEGTNTEAFF

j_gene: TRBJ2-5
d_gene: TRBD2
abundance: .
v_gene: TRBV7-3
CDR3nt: TGTGCCAGCAGCCCCTCGGGGGGGCGAGAGACCCAGTACTTC
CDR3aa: CASSPSGGRETQYF

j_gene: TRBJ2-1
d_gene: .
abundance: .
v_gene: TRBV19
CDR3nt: TGTGCCAGTAGCGATGGGAGCTCCTACAATGAGCAGTTCTTC
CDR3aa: CASSDGSSYNEQFF

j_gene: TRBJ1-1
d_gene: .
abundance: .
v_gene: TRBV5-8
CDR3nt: TGTGCCAGCAACCTGAGGGGGAGGAACACTGAAGCTTTCTTT
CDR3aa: CASNLRGRNTEAFF

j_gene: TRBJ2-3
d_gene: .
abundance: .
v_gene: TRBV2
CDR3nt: TGTGCCAGCAGTAGGACTCGAAATACGCAGTATTTT
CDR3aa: CASSRTRNTQYF

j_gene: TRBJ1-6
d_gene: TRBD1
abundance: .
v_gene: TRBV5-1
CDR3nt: TGCGCCAGCAGCGCCTCGAATACAGGGGGCTCCTATAATTCACCCCTCCACTTT
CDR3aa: CASSASNTGGSYNSPLHF

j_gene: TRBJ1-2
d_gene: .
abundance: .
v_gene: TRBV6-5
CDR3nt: TGTGCCAGCAGTTACTCCTTGGACAGTGGCTACACCTTC
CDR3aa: CASSYSLDSGYTF

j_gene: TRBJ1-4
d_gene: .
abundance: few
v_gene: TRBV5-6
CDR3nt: TGTGCCAGCAGCTTGTTCAGGGCTTATGAAAAACTGTTTTTT
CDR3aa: CASSLFRAYEKLFF

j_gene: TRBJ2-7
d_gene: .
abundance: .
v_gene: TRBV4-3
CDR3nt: TGCGCCAGCAGCCCCAGTGAGGGATCCAGGTACGAGCAGTACTTC
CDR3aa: CASSPSEGSRYEQYF

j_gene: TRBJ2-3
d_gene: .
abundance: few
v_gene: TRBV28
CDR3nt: TGTGCCAGCAGTCAGATCATTATTACGGAGGGCCCAGATACGCAGTATTTT
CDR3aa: CASSQIIITEGPDTQYF

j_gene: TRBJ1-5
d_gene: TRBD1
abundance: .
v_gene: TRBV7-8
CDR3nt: TGCGCCAGCACCCGACAGGGAGGCTTTAATCAGCCCCAGCATTTT
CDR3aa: CASTRQGGFNQPQHF

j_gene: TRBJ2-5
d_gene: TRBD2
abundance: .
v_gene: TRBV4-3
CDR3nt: TGCGCCAGCAGCCAGGGACTAGCGGGGGCCAGCCAACAAGAGACCCAGTACTTC
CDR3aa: CASSQGLAGASQQETQYF

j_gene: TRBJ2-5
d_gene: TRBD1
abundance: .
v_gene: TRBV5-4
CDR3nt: TGTGCCAGCAGCTTGGGACAGGGAGAGACCCAGTACTTC
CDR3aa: CASSLGQGETQYF

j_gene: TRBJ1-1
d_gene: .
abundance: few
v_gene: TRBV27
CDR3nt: TGTGCCAGCAGTTCCTCGGGACGGAGGGTCCCTGAAGCTTTCTTT
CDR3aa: CASSSSGRRVPEAFF

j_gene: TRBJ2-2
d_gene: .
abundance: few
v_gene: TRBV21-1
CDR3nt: TGTGCCAGCAGCATAAGCGGGACTAGCGGGGCGCTGACGGGGACCGGGGAGCTGTTTTTT
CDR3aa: CASSISGTSGALTGTGELFF

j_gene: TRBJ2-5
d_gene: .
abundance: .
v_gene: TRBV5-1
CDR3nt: TGCGCCAGCAGCTTGGCGGGGGGCGGATCATTGTGGGAGACCCAGTACTTC
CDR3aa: CASSLAGGGSLWETQYF

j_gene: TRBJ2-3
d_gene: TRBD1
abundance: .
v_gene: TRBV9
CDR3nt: TGTGCCAGCAGCGTTAGACAGGGGGGGACAGATACGCAGTATTTT
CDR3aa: CASSVRQGGTDTQYF

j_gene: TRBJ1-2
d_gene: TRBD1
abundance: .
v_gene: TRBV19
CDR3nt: TGTGCCAGTAGTCTGGACAGGGGGCGAAACTATGGCTACACCTTC
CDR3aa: CASSLDRGRNYGYTF

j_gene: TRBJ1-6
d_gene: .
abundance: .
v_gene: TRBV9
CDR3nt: TGTGCCAGCAGCGTAGACAGTAGCTCCTATAATTCACCCCTCCACTTT
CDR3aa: CASSVDSSSYNSPLHF

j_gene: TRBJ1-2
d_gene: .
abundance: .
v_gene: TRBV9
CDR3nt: TGTGCCAGCAGCGTAGCGGACACAAACTATGGCTACACCTTC
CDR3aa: CASSVADTNYGYTF

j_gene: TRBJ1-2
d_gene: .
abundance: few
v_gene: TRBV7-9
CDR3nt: TGTGCCAGCAGGCCACAAGCTAACTATGGCTACACCTTC
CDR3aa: CASRPQANYGYTF

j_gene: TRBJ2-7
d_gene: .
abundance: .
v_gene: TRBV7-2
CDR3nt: TGTGCCAGCAGCTTAGCGGCGGCCTTTTCTCACGAGCAGTACTTC
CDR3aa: CASSLAAAFSHEQYF